The source of this T cell receptor (beta chain) is a study of cytotoxic CD8 clonotypes in ibrutinib-treated CLL. The method was immunoSEQ multiplex PCR; TCRdb's version includes in-frame clones alone and lacks a portion of them. Of some 30,000 clones in the sample, roughly three quarters are singletons; the top ten hold 51%. Deletions cut 4 bases from V and 7 bases from J, with 20 bases between. The CDR3 loop spans 16 amino acids. Germline CDR1 is SGDLS and CDR2 is YYNGEE. This TCR derives from a human donor with chronic lymphocytic leukemia. This sequence joins TRBV9 and TRBJ1-4; tentatively, D is TRBD1 (6 bases). The specimen was PBMCs, collected after 36 months of ibrutinib treatment. The CDR3 region has the DNA TGTGCCAGCAGCACCCGGGGGGGGCCAGGGGCTGAAAAACTGTTTTTT. It encodes CASSTRGGPGAEKLFF.